These 17 T cell receptor beta chains originate from one sample sequenced in a study of shared clonotypes between healthy human individuals. Profiling relied on immunoSEQ multiplex PCR, and the TCRdb table lists in-frame clones only, not all of them. Of about 1.1 million clones in the sample, 75% to 85% were seen once. The material sequenced was memory CD4+ T cells from PBMCs. Subset meaning: CD45RA-negative fraction. These receptors originate from a man between 18 and 29 years old in good health. Some clones in this sample may be carry-over from other donors' samples.

This chain's CDR3 is CASSRGSPQETQYF. CDR3 bases: TGTGCCAGCTCACGGGGGTCTCCCCAAGAGACCCAGTACTTC. The gene calls are TRBV18 and TRBJ2-5; the D gene could be TRBD1 or TRBD2 (5 bases each). V was trimmed by 4 bases and J by 1 base, leaving 10 bases between them. Germline CDR1 KGHSH, CDR2 LQKENI. The CDR3 totals 14 residues.

The chain is built from TRBV5-5 and TRBJ2-7, with 7 positions matching TRBD2. Germline CDR1 and CDR2: SGHKS and YYEKEE (reference sequence). V trimming: 4 bases; J trimming: 4 bases; junction bases outside the gene matches: 11. The CDR3 contains 15 residues. The CDR3 sequence: CASSPRLADVYEQYF. CDR3 bases: TGTGCCAGCAGCCCCCGACTAGCTGACGTGTACGAGCAGTACTTC.

The rearrangement links TRBV6-1 to TRBJ2-5; D not resolved. The CDR3 has 14 residues. V was pared by 4 bases and J by 2 bases, with 11 bases between. Germline V gene data show CDR1 as MNHNS and CDR2 as SASEGT. In nucleotides, the CDR3 is TGTGCCAGCAGTGGTCAAAGGCAGCAAGAGACCCAGTACTTC. Protein: CASSGQRQQETQYF.

V usage is TRBV27 and J usage is TRBJ2-7; 8 bases align to TRBD1. The CDR3 length is 15 residues. V lost 5 bases and J lost 3; bases outside the gene matches: 9. Germline CDR1 and CDR2: MNHEY and SMNVEV (reference sequence). The CDR3 sequence is CASSARDRRVYEQYF. The CDR3 nucleotides are TGTGCCAGCAGTGCCCGGGACAGGAGGGTCTACGAGCAGTACTTC.

This clone was observed once. V gene TRBV4-2 combines with J gene TRBJ2-5; TRBD2 is a possible D gene (5 bases). CDR1 is LGHNA and CDR2 is YNFKEQ in the germline V gene. The CDR3 length is 16 residues. Trimming took off 1 base at V and 5 bases at J, with 17 bases between the two ends. The DNA of the CDR3 is TGTGCCAGCAGCCAAGGAGGAGGACCATATACGGAGACCCAGTACTTC. This translates into CASSQGGGPYTETQYF.

V usage is TRBV11-2 and J usage is TRBJ2-7; D could derive from TRBD1 or TRBD2 (7 bases each). V shed 1 base and J shed 4 bases, with 11 bases lying between them. The length of the CDR3 is 14 residues. Per the germline V gene, CDR1 is SGHAT and CDR2 is FQNNGV. CDR3 nucleotides: TGTGCCAGCAGCTTAGCCAGGGGGGGTTACGAGCAGTACTTC. Amino acid sequence: CASSLARGGYEQYF.

This clone was seen a few times. This sequence joins TRBV29-1 and TRBJ2-3; a possible D gene is TRBD1 (5 bases). Between the trimmed V and J ends, which lost 7 bases and 2 bases, there was a span of 10 bases. This CDR3 has 12 residues. Germline values: CDR1 SQVTM, CDR2 ANQGSEA. The CDR3 here is CSGGGNTDTQYF. As DNA, the CDR3 is TGCAGCGGGGGCGGTAACACAGATACGCAGTATTTT.

CDR3 amino acids: CASNRDTGVGNTIYF. The CDR3, as DNA: TGTGCCAGCAACAGAGATACAGGGGTAGGAAACACCATATATTTT. This chain connects TRBV9 to TRBJ1-3, with 7 bases identical to TRBD1. The V and J ends lost 6 bases and 4 bases, in that order; junction bases with no gene match: 10. The CDR3 has 15 amino acids. CDR1 and CDR2 from the germline V gene are SGDLS and YYNGEE. Filled out from reference TRBV9 and TRBJ1-3, the complete variable domain reads DSGVTQTPKHLITATGQRVTLRCSPRSGDLSVYWYQQSLDQGLQFLIQYYNGEERAKGNILERFSAQQFPDLHSELNLSSLELGDSALYFCASNRDTGVGNTIYFGEGSWLTVV.

This clone has a single count. The CDR3 region has the DNA TGTGCCACCGGACAGGCAAGGGACTACAATGAGCAGTTCTTC. It encodes CATGQARDYNEQFF. The chain joins TRBV28 to TRBJ2-1; TRBD1 matches 7 bases. The CDR3 has 14 amino acids. Trimming removed 10 bases from V and 3 bases from J; junction bases left unmatched: 9. The germline V gene has CDR1 MDHEN and CDR2 SYDVKM.

This chain links TRBV10-3 with TRBJ1-2, with D uncertain. Trimming took off 4 bases at V and 3 bases at J, with 12 bases between the two ends. The CDR3 length is 14 residues. From germline, CDR1 is ENHRY and CDR2 SYGVKD. In DNA, the CDR3 is TGTGCCATCAGTGCGAGGGCCCCTGACTATGGCTACACCTTC. This translates into CAISARAPDYGYTF.

The CDR3 DNA reads TGCAGCGTTGAATACGGGGGCCGAAACACCATATATTTT. It codes for CSVEYGGRNTIYF. The V call is TRBV29-1, the J call TRBJ1-3; D might be TRBD1 (6 bases). Trimming took off 2 bases at V and 5 bases at J, with 10 bases between the two ends. The CDR3 has 13 residues. CDR1 is SQVTM and CDR2 is ANQGSEA in the germline V gene.

This rearrangement joins TRBV9 to TRBJ1-3, with D perhaps TRBD1 (6 bases). The CDR3 loop spans 17 amino acids. Trimming cost V 4 bases and J 0 bases, with 17 bases left between them. CDR1 and CDR2 from the germline V gene are SGDLS and YYNGEE. CDR3 nucleotides: TGTGCCAGCAGCCAGGGGCAGGGCCTCATCTCTGGAAACACCATATATTTT. Its translation: CASSQGQGLISGNTIYF.

The J gene is TRBJ2-7, the V gene TRBV5-4; the D call may be TRBD1 or TRBD2 (7 bases each). This CDR3 has 18 residues. The V end was cut by 1 base, the J end by 2 bases, with 22 bases between. The germline CDR1 and CDR2 sequences are SGHNT and YYREEE (reference sequence). This CDR3 reads CASSLKRLQGGTAYEQYF. CDR3 in DNA: TGTGCCAGCAGCTTGAAACGACTTCAGGGGGGGACGGCCTACGAGCAGTACTTC.

About this clone: Other DNA sequences in this sample translate to the same CDR3. This sequence joins TRBV7-2 and TRBJ2-7; 7 bases are a match to TRBD2. Germline V gives CDR1 SGHTA, CDR2 FQGNSA. The CDR3 consists of 16 residues. The junction had 11 bases not matched to a gene; V was cut back by 1 base and J by 5 bases. The CDR3: CASSLVGGRAPDEQYF. Here the CDR3 DNA reads TGTGCCAGCAGCTTAGTAGGAGGGAGGGCCCCTGACGAGCAGTACTTC.

The chain employs TRBV7-7 and TRBJ2-1; 7 nucleotides agree with TRBD2. With 0 bases clipped from V and 4 bases from J, the junction kept 6 bases outside the gene matches. The germline V gene encodes CDR1 SSHAT and CDR2 FNYEAQ (reference sequence). The CDR3 totals 16 residues. The CDR3 coding sequence is TGTGCCAGCAGCTTAGCGCTGGCTAGCGGATACAATGAGCAGTTCTTC. Protein: CASSLALASGYNEQFF.

This clone was counted a few times. The chain uses TRBV4-3 and TRBJ1-4; maybe TRBD1 (5 bases). V was clipped by 0 bases and J by 2 bases, with 10 bases between them. The CDR3 loop spans 16 amino acids. In germline, CDR1 is LGHNA, CDR2 YSLEER. The CDR3 DNA sequence: TGCGCCAGCAGCCAAGACGGGCAGGGCACTAATGAAAAACTGTTTTTT. Translating it yields CASSQDGQGTNEKLFF.

This chain joins TRBV27 and TRBJ1-2; TRBD1 might be the D (6 bases). V was shortened by 10 bases and J by 5 bases, with 17 bases between the two germline ends. The CDR3 has 13 residues. Germline CDR1 MNHEY, CDR2 SMNVEV (reference sequence). The chain's CDR3 is CATTGTTAYGYTF. In nucleotides, the CDR3 is TGTGCCACAACCGGGACAACTGCTTATGGCTACACCTTC.